Below are 5 T cell receptor beta chains sequenced from a single sample in a study. TCRdb independently ran MiXCR on the RT-PCR reads; one entry per CDR3 protein. This table has approximately 720,000 distinct CDR3 sequences, over 12% appearing once. The specimen was memory CD4+ T cells from blood. These receptors came from a female donor in good health, serving as a healthy control.

The chain carries TRBV9 and TRBJ2-1; TRBD2 matches 12 bases. Trimming took 4 bases from V and 8 from J; bases not matched to a gene: 10. Germline loops: CDR1 SGDLS, CDR2 YYNGEE. The CDR3 is made up of 16 amino acids. The CDR3: CASSTGGLAGHDEQFF. The CDR3 nucleotides read TGTGCCAGCAGCACAGGAGGACTAGCGGGACACGATGAGCAGTTCTTC.

This rearrangement joins TRBV7-8 to TRBJ2-7; D is uncertain. V lost 3 bases and J lost 5, with 11 bases in between. The V gene's germline CDR1 is SGHVS and CDR2 FQNEAQ. CDR3 size: 13 residues. CDR3 sequence: CASSLTVLHEQYF. CDR3 sequence (DNA): TGTGCCAGCAGCTTGACCGTACTCCACGAGCAGTACTTC.

This clonotype was picked up many times. This sequence joins TRBV6-5 and TRBJ2-7; 7 nucleotides align to TRBD2. The CDR3 is 14 amino acids. Germline V CDR1 and CDR2: MNHEY, SVGAGI. The trim removed 4 bases at V and 7 bases at J, leaving 10 bases unmatched. Here the CDR3 reads CASSSSGAGKEQYF. For the CDR3, the DNA is TGTGCCAGCAGTTCGAGCGGGGCCGGTAAGGAGCAGTACTTC.

This clonotype was counted ten times or more. The rearrangement links TRBV4-1 to TRBJ1-1; D is possibly TRBD1 (6 bases). Between the trimmed V and J ends, which lost 6 bases and 9 bases, there was a span of 23 bases. Germline V gene sequence: CDR1 MGHRA, CDR2 YSYEKL. CDR3 size: 15 residues. CDR3 amino acids: CASSSPGGLSHKAFF. In DNA, the CDR3 is TGCGCCAGCAGTTCTCCCGGGGGGCTTAGTCACAAAGCTTTCTTT.

This clonotype was seen a few times. The chain carries TRBV28 and TRBJ2-7, with 9 bases fitting TRBD1. After removal of 5 bases from V and 2 bases from J, the junction contained 10 bases not matched to a gene. Germline loops: CDR1 MDHEN, CDR2 SYDVKM. This CDR3 is built from 16 residues. The CDR3 region has the DNA TGTGCCAGCAGTACGCCGGGACAGGGTAGGACCTACGAGCAGTACTTC. Translated: CASSTPGQGRTYEQYF.